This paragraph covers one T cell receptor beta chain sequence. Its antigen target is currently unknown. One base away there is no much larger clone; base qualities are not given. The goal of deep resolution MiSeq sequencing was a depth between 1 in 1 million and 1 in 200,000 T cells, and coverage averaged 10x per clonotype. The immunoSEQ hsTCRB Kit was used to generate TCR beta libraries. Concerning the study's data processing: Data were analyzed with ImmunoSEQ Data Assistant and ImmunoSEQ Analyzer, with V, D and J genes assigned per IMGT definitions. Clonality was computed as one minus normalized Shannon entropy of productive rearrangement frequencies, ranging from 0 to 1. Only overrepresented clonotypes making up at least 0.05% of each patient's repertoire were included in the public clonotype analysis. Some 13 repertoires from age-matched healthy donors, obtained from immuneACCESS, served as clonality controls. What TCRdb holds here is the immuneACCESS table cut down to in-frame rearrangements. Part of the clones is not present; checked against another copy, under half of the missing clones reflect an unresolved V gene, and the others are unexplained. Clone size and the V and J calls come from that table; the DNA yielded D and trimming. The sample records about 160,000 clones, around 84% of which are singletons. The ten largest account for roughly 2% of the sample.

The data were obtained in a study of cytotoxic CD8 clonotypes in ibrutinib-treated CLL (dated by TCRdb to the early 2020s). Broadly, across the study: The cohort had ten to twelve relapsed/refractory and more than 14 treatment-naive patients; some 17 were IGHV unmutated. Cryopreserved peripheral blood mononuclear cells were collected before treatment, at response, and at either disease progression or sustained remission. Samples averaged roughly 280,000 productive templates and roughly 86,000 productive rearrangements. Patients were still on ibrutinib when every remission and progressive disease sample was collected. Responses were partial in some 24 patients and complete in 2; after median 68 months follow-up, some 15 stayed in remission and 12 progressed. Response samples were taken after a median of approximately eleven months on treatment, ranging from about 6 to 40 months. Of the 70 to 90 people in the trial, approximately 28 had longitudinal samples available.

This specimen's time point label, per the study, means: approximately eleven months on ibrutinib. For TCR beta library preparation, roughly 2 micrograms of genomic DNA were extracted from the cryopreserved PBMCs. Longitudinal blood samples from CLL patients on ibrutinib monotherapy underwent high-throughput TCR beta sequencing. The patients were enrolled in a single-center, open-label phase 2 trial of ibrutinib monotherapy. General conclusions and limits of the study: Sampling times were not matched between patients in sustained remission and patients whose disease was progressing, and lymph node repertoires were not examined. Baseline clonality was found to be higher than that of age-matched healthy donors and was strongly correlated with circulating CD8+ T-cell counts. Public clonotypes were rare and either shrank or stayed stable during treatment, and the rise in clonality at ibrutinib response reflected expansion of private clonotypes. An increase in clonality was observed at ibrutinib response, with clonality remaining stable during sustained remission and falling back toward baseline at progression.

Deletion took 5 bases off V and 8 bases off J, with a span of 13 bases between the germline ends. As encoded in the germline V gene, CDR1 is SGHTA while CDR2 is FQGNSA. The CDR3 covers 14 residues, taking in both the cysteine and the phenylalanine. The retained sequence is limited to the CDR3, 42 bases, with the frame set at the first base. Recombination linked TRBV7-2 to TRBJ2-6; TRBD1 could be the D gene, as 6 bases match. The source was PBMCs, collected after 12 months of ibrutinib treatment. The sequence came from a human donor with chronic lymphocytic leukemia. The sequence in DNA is TGTGCCAGCAGCGTAGGGGGTTCGACCAACGTCCTGACTTTC. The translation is CASSVGGSTNVLTF.